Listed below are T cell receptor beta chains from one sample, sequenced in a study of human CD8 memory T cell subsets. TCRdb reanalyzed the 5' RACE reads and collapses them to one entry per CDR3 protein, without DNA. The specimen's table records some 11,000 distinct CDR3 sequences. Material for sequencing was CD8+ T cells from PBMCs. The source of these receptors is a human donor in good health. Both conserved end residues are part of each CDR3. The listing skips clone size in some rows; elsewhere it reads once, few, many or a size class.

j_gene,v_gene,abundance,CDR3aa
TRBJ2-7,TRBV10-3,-,CASCETSGYEQYF
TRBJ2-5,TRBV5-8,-,CASNGQGAEETQYF
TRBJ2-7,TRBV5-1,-,CASSDHQGAYEQYF
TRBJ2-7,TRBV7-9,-,CASSQWSQGREQYF
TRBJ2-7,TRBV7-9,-,CASSLGGQAYEQYF
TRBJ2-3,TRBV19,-,CASSIFGDPSTDTQYF
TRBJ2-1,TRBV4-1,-,CASSQDVTLRPLDNEQFF
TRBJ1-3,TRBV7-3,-,CASSLTRQGTYGNTIYF
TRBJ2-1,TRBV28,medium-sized,CASSALGPANEQFF
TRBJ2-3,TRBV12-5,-,CASALGLLTDTQYF
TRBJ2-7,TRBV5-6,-,CASSSALVETYEQYF
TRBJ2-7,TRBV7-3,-,CASSLKGRTTYEQYF
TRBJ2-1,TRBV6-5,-,CASSSSSGGAILNEQFF
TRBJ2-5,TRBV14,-,CASSQDSAYRGQETQYF
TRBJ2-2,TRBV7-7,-,CASSLGTSGELFF
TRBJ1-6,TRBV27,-,CASRPGQSNKPLHF
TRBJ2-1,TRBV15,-,CATSRDRDRGNVEQFF
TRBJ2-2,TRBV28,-,CASSRLHPGQGTTGELFF
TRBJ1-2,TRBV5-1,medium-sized,CASSLGAGAGGYTF
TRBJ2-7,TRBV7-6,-,CASSQDYYEQYF
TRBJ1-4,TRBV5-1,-,CASSPDAGYEKLFF
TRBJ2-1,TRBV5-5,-,CASSLGVLGYNEQFF
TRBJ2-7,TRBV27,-,CASSYKLAGEYEQYF
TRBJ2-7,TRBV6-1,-,CASSEEGTGGYEQYF
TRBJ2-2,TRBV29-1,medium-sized,CSVETAGGPNGELFF
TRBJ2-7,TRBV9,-,CASSGPGPEQYF
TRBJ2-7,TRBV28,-,CASSPPGNYEQYF
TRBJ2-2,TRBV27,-,CASSFPPGQGTGELFF
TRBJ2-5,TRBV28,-,CASSLLRRQETQYF
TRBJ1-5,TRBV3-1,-,CASSQDLSGGQPQHF
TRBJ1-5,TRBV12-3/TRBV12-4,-,CASSYGGSGVDQPQHF
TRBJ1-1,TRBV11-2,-,CASSRTFGTEAFF
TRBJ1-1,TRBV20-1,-,CSARSTENTEAFF
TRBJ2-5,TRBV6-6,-,CASSPTSGLAQYF
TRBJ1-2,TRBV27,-,CASNEVGDLNYGYTF
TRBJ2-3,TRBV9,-,CASSEMGGGTDTQYF
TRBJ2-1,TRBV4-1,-,CASSPRGSLAGDAYNEQFF
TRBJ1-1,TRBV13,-,CASSFSRGTEAFF
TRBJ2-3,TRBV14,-,CASSPLAGYTDTQYF
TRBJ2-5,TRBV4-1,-,CASHGTGQETQYF
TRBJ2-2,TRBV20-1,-,CSASFPGEATGELFF
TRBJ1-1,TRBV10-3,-,CAISVGQEIFMNTEAFF
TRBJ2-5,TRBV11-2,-,CASSYTPGLVQETQYF
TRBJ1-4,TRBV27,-,CASSLGGSNNEKLFF
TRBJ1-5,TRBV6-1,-,CASERRRESNQPQHF
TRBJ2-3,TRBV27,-,CASSPDWDTQYF
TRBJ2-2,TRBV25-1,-,CASSERRGRGGTGELFF
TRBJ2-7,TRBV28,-,CASSPGTRGTPYEQYF
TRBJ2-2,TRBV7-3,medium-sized,CASSSSLGGAGELFF
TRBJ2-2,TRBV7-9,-,CASSPLAGVSGELFF
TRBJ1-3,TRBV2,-,CASNGERDRGNTIYF
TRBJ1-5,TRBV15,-,CATSGTNNQPQHF
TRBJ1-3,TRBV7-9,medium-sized,CASSLVPTDGNTIYF
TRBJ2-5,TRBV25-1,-,CASSEWGLGETQYF